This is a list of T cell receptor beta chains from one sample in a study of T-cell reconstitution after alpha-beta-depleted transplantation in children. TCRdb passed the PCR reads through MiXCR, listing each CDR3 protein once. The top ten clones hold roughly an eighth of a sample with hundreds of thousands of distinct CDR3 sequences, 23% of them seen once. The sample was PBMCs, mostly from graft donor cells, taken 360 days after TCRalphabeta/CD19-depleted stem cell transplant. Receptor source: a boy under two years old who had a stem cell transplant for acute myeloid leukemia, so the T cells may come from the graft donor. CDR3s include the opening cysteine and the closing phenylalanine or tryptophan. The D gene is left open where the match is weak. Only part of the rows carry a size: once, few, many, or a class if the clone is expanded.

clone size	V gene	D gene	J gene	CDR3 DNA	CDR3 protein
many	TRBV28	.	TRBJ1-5	TGTGCCAGCAGTTTATTAGGGACCCTGGGTATTAAAGCCCAGCATTTT	CASSLLGTLGIKAQHF
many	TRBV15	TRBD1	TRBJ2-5	TGTGCCACCAGCAGAGGAGGGACAGTACAAGAGACCCAGTACTTC	CATSRGGTVQETQYF
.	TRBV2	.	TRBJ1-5	TGTGCCAGCAGTGTAGGGCTACCCCCGGGGCCCCAGCATTTT	CASSVGLPPGPQHF
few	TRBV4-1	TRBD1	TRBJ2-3	TGCGCCAGCAGCCAAGATGAGGGACAGGGAAGGACAGATACGCAGTATTTT	CASSQDEGQGRTDTQYF
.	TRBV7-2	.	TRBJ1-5	TGTGCCAGCAGCTTGGGGCACCTTGGGATTAATCAGCCCCAGCATTTT	CASSLGHLGINQPQHF
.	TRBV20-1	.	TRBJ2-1	TGCAGTGCTAGAGAAGCGCGCGGGGGCACCTCCTACAATGAGCAGTTCTTC	CSAREARGGTSYNEQFF
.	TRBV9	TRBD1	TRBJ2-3	TGTGCCAGCAGCGTACCACAGACAGGGGGCGAGGATACGCAGTATTTT	CASSVPQTGGEDTQYF
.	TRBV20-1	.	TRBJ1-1	TGCAGTGCGCCCGAAACAGCCCAGGGAGGTAACACTGAAGCTTTCTTT	CSAPETAQGGNTEAFF
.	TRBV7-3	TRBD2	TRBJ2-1	TGTGCCAGCAGCTCGGAACTAGCGGGGGACAATGAGCAGTTCTTC	CASSSELAGDNEQFF
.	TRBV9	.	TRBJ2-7	TGTGCCAGCAGCGTAGATCCGGGATTGTACGAGCAGTACTTC	CASSVDPGLYEQYF
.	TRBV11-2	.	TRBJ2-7	TGTGCCAGCAGCTTAGATCCCTCACATAACTACGAGCAGTACTTC	CASSLDPSHNYEQYF
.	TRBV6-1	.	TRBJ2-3	TGTGCCAGCAGCGCGACTAGTTGGGATACGCAGTATTTT	CASSATSWDTQYF
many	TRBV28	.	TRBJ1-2	TGTGCCAGCAGTTTACAAAGGTCGGGGGGCGTCTATGGCTACACCTTC	CASSLQRSGGVYGYTF
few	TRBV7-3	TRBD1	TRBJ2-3	TGTGCCAGCAGCCCCCTCCCTGAGGGGGCCACCGTCACAGATACGCAGTATTTT	CASSPLPEGATVTDTQYF
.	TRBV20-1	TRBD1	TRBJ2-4	TGCAGTGCTAGTCCCGGGACAGGGCCGAAAAACATTCAGTACTTC	CSASPGTGPKNIQYF
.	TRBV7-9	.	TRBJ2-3	TGTGCCAGCAGCTTACTTAAAGATACGCAGTATTTT	CASSLLKDTQYF
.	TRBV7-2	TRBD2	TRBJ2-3	TGTGCCAGCAGCTTAACTAGCGGCCCCGCAGATACGCAGTATTTT	CASSLTSGPADTQYF
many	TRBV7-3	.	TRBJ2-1	TGTGCCAGCAGCTTCGATTTTAACCCATACAATGAGCAGTTCTTC	CASSFDFNPYNEQFF
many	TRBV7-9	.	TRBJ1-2	TGTGCCAGCAGCCCTATTTCGGTCTATGGCTACACCTTC	CASSPISVYGYTF
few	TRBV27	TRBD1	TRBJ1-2	TGTGCCAGCAGCGGACAGGCTAACTATGGCTACACCTTC	CASSGQANYGYTF
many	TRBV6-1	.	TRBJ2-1	TGTGCCAGCAGTCTCCCACGCAGGGGTGTCGAGTTCTTC	CASSLPRRGVEFF
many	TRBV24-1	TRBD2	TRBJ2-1	TGTGCCTCGTCAGCGGGGGGCTCATACAATGAGCAGTTCTTC	CASSAGGSYNEQFF
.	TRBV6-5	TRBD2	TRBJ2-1	TGTGCCAGCAGCCACGCCGGACTAGCGGGGGAGGATGAGCAGTTCTTC	CASSHAGLAGEDEQFF
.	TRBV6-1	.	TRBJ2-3	TGTGCCAGCCCTCTTGGGGTAGATATGGTCACAGATACGCAGTATTTT	CASPLGVDMVTDTQYF